This TCR beta chain was retrieved from a study of cytomegalovirus exposure and HLA in healthy donors. Study findings and constraints: It was reported that the classifier diagnosed cytomegalovirus status with high specificity and sensitivity in both the original and validation cohorts. It was confirmed in vitro that a few of the CMV-associated chains were specific for CMV antigens.

Between the trimmed V and J ends, which lost 6 bases and 4 bases, there was a span of 12 bases. Looked up from germline, CDR1 is SQVTM and CDR2 is ANQGSEA. There are 12 residues in the CDR3. The table came from immunoSEQ multiplex PCR; TCRdb's copy has only in-frame clones and leaves some out. Of 250,000 to 400,000 clones in the sample, approximately 86% were seen once. Donors came from a validation cohort of some 110 subjects, distinct from the first 666-subject cohort. On this clone itself: Antigen specificity is unknown.

The receptor comes from a man between 25 and 39 years old in good health and CMV-seronegative. The specimen sequenced was PBMCs. V usage is TRBV29-1 and J usage is TRBJ1-2; D unresolved. Written as DNA, the CDR3 is TGCAGCGTCTTAACACCTGTCTATGGCTACACCTTC. Translating gives CSVLTPVYGYTF.